The source of this TCR beta chain is a study of T cells in localized non-small cell lung cancer. Study-wide results and limits: There was an association of higher blood T cell density with longer overall survival.

A note on this clone: The antigen is not known.

V gave up 4 bases and J gave up 5 bases; unmatched junction bases: 7. Germline CDR1 reads SQVTM; CDR2 reads ANQGSEA. The CDR3 has 13 amino acids. Data came from immunoSEQ multiplex PCR; TCRdb stores just in-frame clones and leaves some out. The data show 52,000 or so clones, 80% to 90% seen once. Sequenced material: peripheral blood, taken before any cancer treatment. This chain links TRBV29-1 with TRBJ1-1; 7 bases agree with TRBD1. The sequence was obtained from a male donor older than 55 with stage III squamous cell lung carcinoma. CDR3 region: CSVVEYRGTEAFF. CDR3 in DNA: TGCAGCGTTGTGGAGTACAGGGGAACTGAAGCTTTCTTT. Full variable domain (outside the CDR3, taken from reference TRBV29-1 and TRBJ1-1): SAVISQKPSRDICQRGTSLTIQCQVDSQVTMMFWYRQQPGQSLTLIATANQGSEATYESGFVIDKFPISRPNLTFSTLTVSNMSPEDSSIYLCSVVEYRGTEAFFGQGTRLTVV.